This passage covers 29 T cell receptor beta chains from one sample sequenced in a study of blood T cell repertoires in COVID-19. Libraries were prepared by immunoSEQ multiplex PCR; TCRdb keeps only in-frame clonotypes and omits some of them. The data hold tens of thousands of clones, with roughly 80% observed a single time. Material: peripheral blood. These receptor sequences come from a human donor in a cohort sampled during active or convalescent COVID-19.

The CDR3 sequence is CASSRPFQGRNSPLHF. DNA of the CDR3: TGTGCCAGCAGCCGCCCCTTCCAAGGGAGGAATTCACCCCTCCACTTT. V and J are TRBV27 and TRBJ1-6, with D unclear. This CDR3 spans 16 amino acids. Trimming took 6 bases from V and 7 from J, leaving 19 bases between them. From germline, CDR1 is MNHEY and CDR2 SMNVEV (reference sequence).

The chain uses TRBV7-9 and TRBJ2-1; D possibly corresponds to TRBD1 (5 bases). This CDR3 is 13 amino acids long. Trimming took off 5 bases at V and 5 bases at J, with 10 bases between the two ends. CDR1 and CDR2 from the germline V gene are SEHNR and FQNEAQ (reference sequence). CDR3 residues: CASSPLRDNEQFF. The CDR3 DNA reads as TGTGCCAGCAGCCCCCTCAGGGACAATGAGCAGTTCTTC.

A few counts support this clone. J is TRBJ1-2 and V is TRBV6-4; D possibly corresponds to TRBD1 (6 bases). V was shortened by 4 bases and J by 7 bases, with 13 bases between the two germline ends. The germline V gene encodes CDR1 MRHNA and CDR2 SNTAGT. This CDR3 has 13 amino acids. CDR3 sequence (DNA): TGTGCCAGCAGTGCGACCGGGACAAGTGGCTACACCTTC. It encodes CASSATGTSGYTF.

By sample share, this clone is medium-sized. The chain joins TRBV27 to TRBJ2-1; possibly TRBD2 for D (5 bases). Germline CDR1 MNHEY, CDR2 SMNVEV (reference sequence). Trimming took off 7 bases at V and 12 bases at J, with 16 bases between the two ends. This CDR3 has 12 amino acids. The CDR3 sequence is CASKGEGLGQFF. The CDR3 DNA follows: TGTGCCAGCAAGGGTGAGGGCTTGGGGCAGTTCTTC.

The J gene is TRBJ2-2, the V gene TRBV5-5; no reliable D call. This CDR3 region has 14 residues. V was pared by 0 bases and J by 4 bases, with 7 bases between. Germline V gives CDR1 SGHKS, CDR2 YYEKEE (reference sequence). The CDR3: CASSLGRITGELFF. The DNA of the CDR3 is TGTGCCAGCAGCTTGGGGCGGATCACCGGGGAGCTGTTTTTT. The whole variable domain, remainder taken from reference TRBV5-5 and TRBJ2-2, is DAGVTQSPTHLIKTRGQQVTLRCSPISGHKSVSWYQQVLGQGPQFIFQYYEKEERGRGNFPDRFSARQFPNYSSELNVNALLLGDSALYLCASSLGRITGELFFGEGSRLTVL.

This clone was detected a few times. The chain combines TRBV27 with TRBJ1-4; perhaps TRBD1 as D (5 bases). In germline, CDR1 is MNHEY, CDR2 SMNVEV (reference sequence). V lost 4 bases, J lost 17 bases, and 14 bases lay in between. The CDR3 is made up of 11 amino acids. DNA for the CDR3: TGTGCCAGCAGTTCCTACCCGGGACTTTTTTTT. Translated, it gives CASSSYPGLFF.

The genes are TRBV25-1 and TRBJ2-7; 7 bases fit TRBD2. V was pared by 5 bases and J by 0 bases, with 4 bases of the junction left unmatched. The CDR3 is 14 amino acids. Per the germline V gene, CDR1 is MGHDK and CDR2 is SYGVNS. The CDR3 DNA reads TGTGCCAGCAGTTGGGGCGGGAGCTCCTACGAGCAGTACTTC. This encodes CASSWGGSSYEQYF.

The chain links TRBV7-9 to TRBJ2-3; 10 bases agree with TRBD2. The junction had 7 bases not matched to a gene; V was cut back by 2 bases and J by 5 bases. The CDR3 runs 16 residues. CDR1 is SEHNR, CDR2 FQNEAQ, per germline (reference sequence). As DNA, the CDR3 is TGTGCCAGCAGCTTAATTAGCGGGGGGCCTATAGATACGCAGTATTTT. Protein: CASSLISGGPIDTQYF.

The chain couples TRBV12-5 to TRBJ1-1; TRBD1 matches 7 bases. J gave up 7 bases and V 6 bases, and 14 bases lay outside the gene matches. Germline CDR1 reads LGHNT; CDR2 reads FRNRAP. CDR3 size: 15 residues. The CDR3 here is CASGPLDRELNEAFF. Here the CDR3 DNA reads TGTGCTAGTGGGCCTTTAGACAGGGAATTGAATGAAGCTTTCTTT.

The chain couples TRBV12-3 or TRBV12-4 to TRBJ1-1; maybe TRBD1 (5 bases). V lost 4 bases and J lost 1, with 7 bases in between. This CDR3 has 13 residues. The CDR3 here is CASSYRRNTEAFF. CDR3 nucleotide sequence: TGTGCCAGCAGTTACAGGAGGAACACTGAAGCTTTCTTT.

The chain carries TRBV5-4 and TRBJ2-1, with 11 bases lining up with TRBD2. The junction had 3 bases not matched to a gene; V was cut back by 0 bases and J by 7 bases. The length of the CDR3 is 15 residues. Germline V gives CDR1 SGHNT, CDR2 YYREEE (reference sequence). CDR3 sequence: CASSLASGGSNEQFF. The CDR3 DNA reads as TGTGCCAGCAGCTTGGCTAGCGGGGGGAGTAATGAGCAGTTCTTC.

This chain uses TRBV7-8 with TRBJ2-3; TRBD1 is a possible D gene (5 bases). Per the germline V gene, CDR1 is SGHVS and CDR2 is FQNEAQ. The V end was cut by 5 bases, the J end by 5 bases, with 14 bases between. The CDR3 is made up of 14 amino acids. The CDR3 here is CASSPRRRGDTQYF. The CDR3 nucleotides are TGTGCCAGCAGCCCCAGGCGAAGGGGAGATACGCAGTATTTT.

The CDR3 here is CASSLDRYYGYTF. In DNA form, the CDR3 reads TGTGCCAGCAGCCTCGACAGGTACTATGGCTACACCTTC. The V call is TRBV7-3, the J call TRBJ1-2, with D tentatively TRBD1 (6 bases). Looked up from germline, CDR1 is SGHTA and CDR2 is FQGTGA. V lost 5 bases, J lost 3 bases, and 10 bases lay in between. The CDR3 spans 13 residues.

This clone is a singleton in its sample. The chain couples TRBV27 to TRBJ1-2, with D maybe TRBD1 (6 bases). Trimming cost V 2 bases and J 5 bases, with 18 bases left between them. The CDR3 is 16 residues long. In germline, CDR1 is MNHEY, CDR2 SMNVEV (reference sequence). CDR3 amino acids: CASSLVEGGRRYGYTF. CDR3 DNA sequence: TGTGCCAGCAGTTTAGTGGAGGGGGGGCGCCGGTATGGCTACACCTTC.

The chain recombines TRBV5-1 with TRBJ2-2; 9 positions agree with TRBD1. The J segment lost 7 bases and the V segment lost 4 bases, leaving 8 bases of the junction unmatched. The CDR3 runs 15 residues. Germline CDR1 is SGHRS and CDR2 is YFSETQ. CDR3 DNA sequence: TGCGCCAGCAGCCCGGGACAGGGAAGTTTCGGGGAGCTGTTTTTT. Translated: CASSPGQGSFGELFF.

The chain combines TRBV3-1 (or the pseudogene TRBV3-2) with TRBJ2-1; D perhaps matches TRBD1 (6 bases). V lost 1 base, J lost 0 bases, and 16 bases lay in between. CDR3 length: 18 residues. Germline assignment: CDR1 LGHDT and CDR2 YNNKEL (reference sequence). The CDR3 DNA is TGTGCCAGCAGCCAAGGGGGCTTACAGGGTCTCTCCTACAATGAGCAGTTCTTC. Its protein product is CASSQGGLQGLSYNEQFF.

This clone was found once. The chain couples TRBV7-2 to TRBJ1-3, with a tentative D call TRBD1 (6 bases). The CDR3 contains 17 residues. V shed 1 base and J shed 4 bases, with 17 bases lying between them. Germline CDR1 SGHTA, CDR2 FQGNSA. This CDR3 is CASSLDSYRVTGNTIYF. CDR3 DNA sequence: TGTGCCAGCAGCTTAGACAGTTACAGGGTGACGGGAAACACCATATATTTT.

The chain employs TRBV4-3 and TRBJ2-3; 8 positions agree with TRBD2. J lost 4 bases, V lost 2 bases, and 14 bases had no gene match. The CDR3 consists of 18 residues. The germline gives CDR1 LGHNA, CDR2 YSLEER. The DNA of the CDR3 is TGCGCCAGCAGCCAACTCGCGGGGGGAGGCAGTGTAGCAGATACGCAGTATTTT. Translated: CASSQLAGGGSVADTQYF.

This clone was found once. Its ends do not fully match the called genes, so a read error is possible. This sequence joins TRBV29-1 and TRBJ1-5; 8 nucleotides match TRBD1. The germline V gene has CDR1 SQVTM and CDR2 ANQGSEA. CDR3 size: 13 residues. CDR3 loop: CSVEGQGDQPQHF. The DNA for the CDR3 is TGCAGCGTCGAAGGACAGGGCGATCAGCCCCAGCATTTT.

This rearrangement joins TRBV19 to TRBJ2-5; 9 positions agree with TRBD1. The germline V gene encodes CDR1 LNHDA and CDR2 SQIVND (reference sequence). Germline trimming cut 10 bases from V and 5 bases from J; bases unmatched to any gene: 11. The CDR3 has 14 amino acids. CDR3 sequence: CATNPGQGWETQYF. CDR3 in DNA: TGTGCCACCAATCCGGGACAGGGTTGGGAGACCCAGTACTTC.

The chain is built from TRBV24-1 and TRBJ2-3, with D possibly matching TRBD1 (6 bases). The germline V gene encodes CDR1 KGHDR and CDR2 SFDVKD. Between the trimmed V and J ends, which lost 1 base and 12 bases, there was a span of 13 bases. The length of the CDR3 is 13 residues. CDR3 coding DNA: TGTGCCACCAGTGATTTAACGACAGGACACCAGTATTTT. This sequence encodes CATSDLTTGHQYF.

The chain carries TRBV11-3 and TRBJ2-3; 9 nucleotides line up with TRBD2. This CDR3 has 16 amino acids. J gave up 5 bases and V 4 bases, and 10 bases lay outside the gene matches. CDR1 is SGHNT, CDR2 YENEEA, per germline. The CDR3 is CASSSGLARGRDTQYF. In DNA, the CDR3 is TGTGCCAGCAGCTCTGGACTAGCGCGGGGCAGAGATACGCAGTATTTT.

The J gene is TRBJ2-5, the V gene TRBV21-1; TRBD2, the table's D call, was not compared with the DNA. TRBV21-1 is listed as a pseudogene. CDR3 length: 15 amino acids. The CDR3 DNA is TGTGCCAGCAGCAAACGGGGGTGGCTTGGGAAGGCCCAGTACTTC. Amino acids: CASSKRGWLGKAQYF.

The V and J genes are TRBV9 and TRBJ1-3; TRBD1 might be the D (5 bases). V was clipped by 0 bases and J by 2 bases, with 12 bases between them. The length of the CDR3 is 16 residues. The germline V gene has CDR1 SGDLS and CDR2 YYNGEE. The DNA for the CDR3 is TGTGCCAGCAGCGTAGTAAGATGGGGCCCTGGAAACACCATATATTTT. Translation gives CASSVVRWGPGNTIYF.

This clone was observed a handful of times. The chain uses TRBV10-3 and TRBJ2-1; D is uncertain. The CDR3 spans 14 residues. The V and J ends lost 6 bases and 4 bases respectively, with 13 bases between them. CDR1 is ENHRY and CDR2 is SYGVKD in the germline V gene. CDR3 region: CAIRYSDIYNEQFF. CDR3 nucleotide sequence: TGTGCCATCAGGTATTCCGACATTTACAATGAGCAGTTCTTC.

The V gene is TRBV6-5, the J gene TRBJ1-1; TRBD1 matches at 7 bases. This CDR3 is built from 14 residues. V was pared by 10 bases and J by 1 base, with 9 bases of the junction left unmatched. Germline CDR1 is MNHEY and CDR2 is SVGAGI. Here the CDR3 reads CATKSDRENTEAFF. CDR3 nucleotides: TGTGCCACCAAATCCGACAGGGAGAACACTGAAGCTTTCTTT.

This chain joins TRBV19 and TRBJ2-3, with 7 nucleotides matching TRBD2. CDR1 is LNHDA, CDR2 SQIVND, per germline (reference sequence). This CDR3 is 15 amino acids long. V lost 9 bases, J lost 3 bases, and 12 bases stayed unmatched. CDR3 sequence (DNA): TGTGCCAGCATCCCGAGCGGGGAGGCGACAGATACGCAGTATTTT. Translating it yields CASIPSGEATDTQYF.

The gene calls are TRBV5-4 and TRBJ2-1; tentative D call: TRBD2 (5 bases). Trimming removed 0 bases from V and 3 bases from J, with 13 bases in between. This CDR3 spans 16 amino acids. Germline values: CDR1 SGHNT, CDR2 YYREEE (reference sequence). The DNA for the CDR3 is TGTGCCAGCAGCTTGGCCGCGGGTTTCGACTACAATGAGCAGTTCTTC. Protein: CASSLAAGFDYNEQFF.

V gene TRBV3-1 (or the pseudogene TRBV3-2) combines with J gene TRBJ2-5; perhaps TRBD2 as D (6 bases). V lost 3 bases to trimming and J lost 3 bases, with 20 bases between them. The CDR3 extends over 17 amino acids. Germline values: CDR1 LGHDT, CDR2 YNNKEL (reference sequence). The CDR3 here is CASSHDRRGWAEETQYF. CDR3 nucleotides: TGTGCCAGCAGCCATGACCGCCGGGGGTGGGCGGAAGAGACCCAGTACTTC.